The sequence of this T cell receptor (beta chain) was determined in a study of tumor-infiltrating lymphocytes in primary liver carcinoma. In the study overall: Sequencing of the samples generated roughly 3.5 to 7.5 million productive TCRbeta reads, with similar yields across tissue types.

Study-level findings and limits: Pairs comparing tumor with adjacent tissue or blood overlapped less than pairs drawn from tumor regions. Among top clones, only about 7.5-24% appeared in all five tumor regions.

The source material, roughly 18-30 mg of unsorted bulk tissue, was used to co-extract RNA and DNA. There were five separate regions sampled from each tumor. The CDR3 is 13 amino acids. With regard to this clonotype: Its specificity is unknown. The junction shows a germline mismatch at one end, possibly a read error.

The input was about 500 ng total RNA; TCR beta cDNA was made from it with a constant-region primer. Amplification in three nested multiplex PCR rounds with slightly modified ARM-PCR gave rise to TCR beta libraries. TRBV1-TRBV30 forward primers and a C-beta reverse primer were used in the first two PCR rounds, which each ran for 10 cycles. TCRdb fed the multiplex PCR reads into MiXCR, producing one record per CDR3 protein. The sample lists approximately 190,000 distinct CDR3 sequences, approximately 86% occurring once. The sequence was collected from a man in his forties with primary liver carcinoma and hepatitis B virus infection. The chain combines TRBV12-3 or TRBV12-4 with TRBJ2-5, with a weak D call TRBD1 (6 bases). The J call is in doubt because the DNA end fits TRBJ2-1 better. Sequenced sample: tumor tissue from primary liver carcinoma. Written as DNA, the CDR3 is TGTGCCGGCAGTTTAGAGGGGGTAGAGACCCAGTTCTTC. The encoded protein is CAGSLEGVETQFF.